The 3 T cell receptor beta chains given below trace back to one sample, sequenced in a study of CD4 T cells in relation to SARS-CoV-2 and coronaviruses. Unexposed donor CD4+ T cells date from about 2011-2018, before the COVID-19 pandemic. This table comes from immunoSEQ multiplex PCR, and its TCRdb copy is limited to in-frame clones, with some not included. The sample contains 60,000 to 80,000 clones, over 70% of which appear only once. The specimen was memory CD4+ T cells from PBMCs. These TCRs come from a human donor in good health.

The CDR3 region is CASSQWGQGDHEQYF. As DNA, the CDR3 is TGTGCCAGCAGCCAATGGGGACAGGGAGACCACGAGCAGTACTTC. The rearrangement joins TRBV14 to TRBJ2-7, with 9 positions matching TRBD1. Germline V gene data show CDR1 as SGHDN and CDR2 as FVKESK. This CDR3 contains 15 residues. V shed 2 bases and J 5 bases; nucleotides not matched to a gene: 7.

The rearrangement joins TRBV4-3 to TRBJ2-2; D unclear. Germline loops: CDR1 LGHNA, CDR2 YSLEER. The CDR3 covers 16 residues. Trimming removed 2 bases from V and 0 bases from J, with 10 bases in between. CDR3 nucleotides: TGCGCCAGCAGCCAACATATAACAGCGAACACCGGGGAGCTGTTTTTT. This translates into CASSQHITANTGELFF.

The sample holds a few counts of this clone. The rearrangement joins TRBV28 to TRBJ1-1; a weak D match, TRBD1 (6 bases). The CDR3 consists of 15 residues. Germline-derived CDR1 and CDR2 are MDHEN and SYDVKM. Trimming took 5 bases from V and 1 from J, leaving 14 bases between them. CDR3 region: CASSPTGRGNTEAFF. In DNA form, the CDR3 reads TGTGCCAGCAGTCCCACAGGGCGAGGGAACACTGAAGCTTTCTTT.